Detailed here is one TCR beta chain. CDR1 and CDR2 from the germline V gene are DFQATT and SNEGSKA (reference sequence). Trimming removed 1 base from V and 9 bases from J, with 16 bases in between. This CDR3 has 15 residues. MiXCR, applied by TCRdb to the 5' RACE reads, yields one record per CDR3 protein. The sample shows approximately 150,000 distinct CDR3 sequences, roughly 44% of them seen only once. This sample was included in a study of CD8 T cells in ankylosing spondylitis. Sample: synovial fluid, either unsorted or a sorted T cell fraction (not recorded which). This chain joins TRBV20-1 and TRBJ1-6; no definite D call. This TCR derives from a male donor with ankylosing spondylitis. CDR3 DNA sequence: TGCAGTGCTAGAGCAAAGGACGGGGAAAGTTCACCCCTCCACTTT. Its translation is CSARAKDGESSPLHF.